This T cell receptor (beta chain) was identified in a study of low-dose radiotherapy and immunotherapy resistance in tumors. Across the whole study: Intravenous nivolumab 240 mg every two weeks plus ipilimumab 1 mg/kg every six weeks was given to patients. Cyclophosphamide infusions of 200 mg/m2 came every two weeks, one day before radiation-immunotherapy.

TRAV- and TRBV-specific primers were used for first-strand cDNA, which covered alpha and beta chains. The PCR that amplified TCRs ran for 20 cycles, relying on a constant-region primer and a V-primer adapter. TCRdb fed the reads into MiXCR, producing one record per CDR3 protein. The sample consists of approximately 89,000 distinct CDR3 sequences, approximately 17% of them appearing once. Germline lookup yields CDR1 SGHRS and CDR2 YFSETQ. The CDR3 has 16 amino acids, counting both end residues. Points on this clonotype: It is unclear where the CDR3 begins or ends on the DNA, so no DNA is shown, and the CDR3 is as TCRdb lists it.

Documented time point: before trial treatment. Enrollment required an advanced solid tumor negative for tumor-infiltrating lymphocytes. The V call is TRBV5-1, the J call TRBJ2-2. Sample: PBMCs, taken before treatment. The origin of this receptor is a male donor with prostate cancer. CDR3 in amino acids: CASSSAVANTGELFFF.